This T cell receptor beta chain was recovered during a study of long-term antiretroviral therapy in people with HIV. Findings and caveats of the study: Diversity measured after ART increased yet remained under transplant donor controls. Whichever time point was examined, clones expanded before ART dominated the repertoire.

This clone was observed once. Its cognate antigen is unknown. Donors needed at least one pre-ART PBMC sample plus at least two post-ART samples. Survey-level immunoSEQ v3.0 assays were run. Some clones are missing from TCRdb's copy, which holds only in-frame ones; the method was immunoSEQ multiplex PCR. The table records about 28,000 clones, about 93% of them present only once. The germline V and J ends were trimmed by 0 bases and 5 bases, with 14 bases remaining between them. There are 15 residues in the CDR3. Germline CDR1 SGDLS, CDR2 YYNGEE. Source: unsorted PBMCs, taken 6.2 years after starting antiretroviral therapy. The TCR sequence derives from a man aged 35 to 55 with HIV. The chain links TRBV9 to TRBJ2-5, with D uncertain. The CDR3 reads CASSVGRLGRETQYF. CDR3 in DNA: TGTGCCAGCAGCGTAGGACGGCTGGGCAGGGAGACCCAGTACTTC.